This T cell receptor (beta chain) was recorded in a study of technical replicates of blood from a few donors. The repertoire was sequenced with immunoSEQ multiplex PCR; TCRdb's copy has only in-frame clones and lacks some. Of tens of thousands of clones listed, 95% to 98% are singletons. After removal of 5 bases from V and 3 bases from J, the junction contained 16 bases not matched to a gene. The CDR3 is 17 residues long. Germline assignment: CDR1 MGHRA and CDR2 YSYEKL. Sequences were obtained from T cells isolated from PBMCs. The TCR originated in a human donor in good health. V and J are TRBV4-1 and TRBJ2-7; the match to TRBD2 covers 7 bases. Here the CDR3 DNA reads TGCGCCAGCAGCGAAACTTCGCGCGGGAGTTTTATCTACGAGCAGTACTTC. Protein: CASSETSRGSFIYEQYF.